The 7 T cell receptor beta chains below come from one sample, sequenced in a study of Ad26.COV2.S vaccination and SARS-CoV-2 variants. The data were produced by immunoSEQ multiplex PCR, yet TCRdb's version contains in-frame clones alone and is incomplete. Of 400,000 to 500,000 clones listed, roughly nine tenths are singletons. Treatment given: over 15 received Ad26.COV2.S at low or high dose, single or two shots; about 5 received placebo; per-sample allocation not given. The study sampled participants on day 63 after the first vaccine or placebo injection. This specimen consisted of peripheral blood, obtained in a trial of Ad26.COV2.S vaccine versus placebo. The receptor set was obtained from a person aged 18-60 years who received the Ad26.COV2.S COVID-19 vaccine or a placebo.

The V gene is TRBV4-2, the J gene TRBJ2-7; TRBD1 matches at 8 bases. There are 16 residues in the CDR3. Germline values: CDR1 LGHNA, CDR2 YNFKEQ. The V and J ends lost 2 bases and 9 bases, in that order; junction bases with no gene match: 15. Here the CDR3 DNA reads TGTGCCAGCAGCCAATTACCGACAGGGGACCCTACGGGGCAGTACTTC. Its translation: CASSQLPTGDPTGQYF.

The chain combines TRBV11-1 with TRBJ2-5, with TRBD2 identical over 7 bases. The J segment lost 3 bases and the V segment lost 2 bases, leaving 9 bases of the junction unmatched. Germline CDR1 reads SGHAT; CDR2 reads FQDESV (reference sequence). CDR3 length: 16 residues. In DNA form, the CDR3 reads TGTGCCAGCAGCTTAAATGGGGCTAGCGGAGAAGAGACCCAGTACTTC. This sequence encodes CASSLNGASGEETQYF. Full variable domain (rest looked up from reference TRBV11-1 and TRBJ2-5): EAEVAQSPRYKITEKSQAVAFWCDPISGHATLYWYRQILGQGPELLVQFQDESVVDDSQLPKDRFSAERLKGVDSTLKIQPAELGDSAMYLCASSLNGASGEETQYFGPGTRLLVL.

The genes are TRBV19 and TRBJ2-7; TRBD1 matches 7 bases. The germline V gene has CDR1 LNHDA and CDR2 SQIVND (reference sequence). This CDR3 spans 13 amino acids. V shed 10 bases and J 2 bases; nucleotides not matched to a gene: 8. Here the CDR3 reads CATKSGQTYEQYF. CDR3 sequence (DNA): TGTGCCACCAAGTCGGGACAGACCTACGAGCAGTACTTC.

The chain uses TRBV2 and TRBJ1-2; D unclear. V shed 2 bases and J shed 4 bases, with 20 bases lying between them. There are 17 residues in the CDR3. Germline-derived CDR1 and CDR2 are SNHLY and FYNNEI. The CDR3 here is CASSELGSSLMFYGYTF. CDR3 coding DNA: TGTGCCAGCAGTGAATTGGGCAGCTCACTCATGTTCTATGGCTACACCTTC. Using reference TRBV2 and TRBJ1-2 for the parts outside the CDR3, the full variable domain is EPEVTQTPSHQVTQMGQEVILRCVPISNHLYFYWYRQILGQKVEFLVSFYNNEISEKSEIFDDQFSVERPDGSNFTLKIRSTKLEDSAMYFCASSELGSSLMFYGYTFGSGTRLTVV.

V usage is TRBV12-3 or TRBV12-4 and J usage is TRBJ2-3, with D hard to call. V gave up 6 bases and J gave up 6 bases, with 7 bases separating them. This CDR3 has 11 amino acids. The CDR3 sequence: CASSSWDTQYF. Written as DNA, the CDR3 is TGTGCCAGCAGCTCCTGGGATACGCAGTATTTT.

The V gene is TRBV5-1, the J gene TRBJ1-5, with D possibly being TRBD1 (5 bases). V was trimmed by 0 bases and J by 6 bases, leaving 13 bases between them. The CDR3 has 15 amino acids. Germline lookup yields CDR1 SGHRS and CDR2 YFSETQ. The CDR3 sequence: CASSLGDLETQPQHF. CDR3 coding DNA: TGCGCCAGCAGCTTGGGGGACCTTGAAACTCAGCCCCAGCATTTT. Using reference TRBV5-1 and TRBJ1-5 for the parts outside the CDR3, the full variable domain is KAGVTQTPRYLIKTRGQQVTLSCSPISGHRSVSWYQQTPGQGLQFLFEYFSETQRNKGNFPGRFSGRQFSNSRSEMNVSTLELGDSALYLCASSLGDLETQPQHFGDGTRLSIL.

The rearrangement uses TRBV7-9 and TRBJ2-3, with 10 nucleotides matching TRBD2. The germline CDR1 and CDR2 sequences are SEHNR and FQNEAQ (reference sequence). This CDR3 contains 15 residues. The J segment lost 1 base and the V segment lost 8 bases, leaving 6 bases of the junction unmatched. Here the CDR3 reads CASSFGLAGTDTQYF. CDR3 sequence (DNA): TGTGCCAGCTCCTTCGGACTAGCGGGCACAGATACGCAGTATTTT.